The clone carrying this T cell receptor (beta chain) was counted many times. Antigen: not known. The record originates from a study of T cells in Graves' hyperthyroidism and ophthalmopathy. Findings and caveats of the study: Clonotypes that were expanded in thyroid above 0.001 mostly appeared in blood too.

Germline values: CDR1 MGHDK, CDR2 SYGVNS. The CDR3 contains 12 residues. Trimming shortened V by 2 bases and J by 4 bases, and 5 bases separated the two germline ends. RNA transcripts were the template for amplifying TCR beta CDR3 regions. An initial round of RT-PCR targeting the TCR CDR3 relied on the HTBI primer set. TCRdb processed the multiplex PCR reads anew with MiXCR; each CDR3 protein has one entry. This sample carries about 570,000 distinct CDR3 sequences, more than 45% of them seen once, and the ten largest clones take around a fifth. Input material: peripheral blood or thyroid tissue (not recorded which). The gene calls are TRBV25-1 and TRBJ1-2, with no clear D. This TCR came from an adult woman with Graves' disease, either hyperthyroidism or ophthalmopathy (not recorded which). As DNA, the CDR3 is TGTGCCAGCAGTGAAGGTCCCTATGGCTACACCTTC. Its translation: CASSEGPYGYTF.